These 18 T cell receptor beta chains came from one sample sequenced in a study of blood T cell repertoires in COVID-19. The repertoire was sequenced with immunoSEQ multiplex PCR; TCRdb's copy has only in-frame clones and lacks some. The sample includes approximately 190,000 clones, about 88% of them seen just once. The sequencing sample was made of PBMCs or T cells enriched from blood (not recorded which). Receptors were obtained from a middle-aged woman in a cohort exposed to, infected with or recovered from COVID-19 (not recorded which).

V and J are TRBV6-5 and TRBJ2-1; tentative D call: TRBD1 (6 bases). Germline V CDR1 and CDR2: MNHEY, SVGAGI. The CDR3 totals 11 residues. V gave up 11 bases and J gave up 8 bases, with 13 bases separating them. CDR3 loop: CAAGQGHEQFF. CDR3 in DNA: TGTGCCGCAGGGCAGGGGCATGAGCAGTTCTTC.

CDR3 in DNA: TGCAGCGCGAGACTAGCGGGGGGAGGAGGAAGTGAAGCTTTCTTT. It codes for CSARLAGGGGSEAFF. The chain uses TRBV29-1 and TRBJ1-1, with a tentative D call TRBD1 (5 bases). Trimming pared 7 bases from V and 7 bases from J, leaving 25 bases between. Germline V gives CDR1 SQVTM, CDR2 ANQGSEA. The CDR3 runs to 15 residues.

This clone was seen more than once but under ten times. V and J are TRBV6-2 or TRBV6-3 and TRBJ1-5, with D uncertain. Germline CDR1 reads MNHEY; CDR2 reads SVGEGT. This CDR3 is 14 amino acids long. The V end was cut by 2 bases, the J end by 6 bases, with 11 bases between. The CDR3 bases are TGTGCCAGCAGTTACGGCCTAGCGGTTCAGCCCCAGCATTTT. Translated: CASSYGLAVQPQHF.

The chain has TRBV7-6 and TRBJ2-7, with TRBD1 matching 9 bases. Germline V gene sequence: CDR1 SGHVS, CDR2 FNYEAQ. J gave up 5 bases and V 5 bases, and 4 bases lay outside the gene matches. This CDR3 is 13 amino acids long. The CDR3 bases are TGTGCCAGCAGCACAGACAGGGGGGACGAGCAGTACTTC. Amino acids: CASSTDRGDEQYF.

J is TRBJ1-5 and V is TRBV19, with a weak D call TRBD1 (5 bases). The germline V gene encodes CDR1 LNHDA and CDR2 SQIVND (reference sequence). CDR3 length: 14 residues. V was shortened by 5 bases and J by 2 bases, with 10 bases between the two germline ends. In DNA form, the CDR3 reads TGTGCCAGTAGTGGGGCCGGAGGCAATCAGCCCCAGCATTTT. This codes for CASSGAGGNQPQHF.

This clone was detected a few times. The rearrangement joins TRBV29-1 to TRBJ2-1; the match to TRBD2 covers 9 bases. The CDR3 contains 15 residues. In germline, CDR1 is SQVTM, CDR2 ANQGSEA. The V and J ends lost 4 bases and 5 bases, in that order; junction bases with no gene match: 9. Here the CDR3 reads CSVVGLAGYDNEQFF. The CDR3 region has the DNA TGCAGCGTTGTTGGGCTAGCGGGATATGACAATGAGCAGTTCTTC.

The CDR3 is CASSFRSTHGYTF. The CDR3, as DNA: TGTGCCAGCAGCTTTAGGAGTACCCATGGCTACACCTTC. This chain connects TRBV5-4 to TRBJ1-2, with D unresolved. CDR3 length: 13 residues. CDR1 is SGHNT and CDR2 is YYREEE in the germline V gene (reference sequence). V was pared by 2 bases and J by 6 bases, with 11 bases between.

J is TRBJ1-1 and V is TRBV19, with D possibly being TRBD1 (6 bases). The CDR3 covers 13 residues. The V and J ends lost 6 bases and 1 base respectively, with 9 bases between them. Germline V gene sequence: CDR1 LNHDA, CDR2 SQIVND (reference sequence). CDR3 sequence reads: CASRRGSNTEAFF. CDR3 nucleotide sequence: TGTGCCAGTAGAAGGGGGTCGAACACTGAAGCTTTCTTT.

This chain joins TRBV11-2 and TRBJ2-7; 8 bases match TRBD2. Germline V gene lookup returns CDR1 SGHAT and CDR2 FQNNGV. Losses at the gene ends were 0 bases for V and 2 bases for J; bases not matched to a gene: 6. CDR3 length: 16 residues. The CDR3, as DNA: TGTGCCAGCAGCTTAGAGGGCGGGAGGACAACCTACGAGCAGTACTTC. This sequence encodes CASSLEGGRTTYEQYF.

The V and J genes are TRBV19 and TRBJ1-5; 10 bases align to TRBD1. CDR1 LNHDA and CDR2 SQIVND come from the germline V gene (reference sequence). The V segment lost 4 bases and the J segment 3 bases; nucleotides outside the gene matches: 9. The CDR3 has 17 residues. The CDR3 DNA follows: TGTGCCAGTAGTACCCGATTGGGGACAGGGGCCAATCAGCCCCAGCATTTT. The encoded protein is CASSTRLGTGANQPQHF.

The chain has TRBV5-1 and TRBJ2-5; tentatively, D is TRBD1 (6 bases). This CDR3 has 17 residues. CDR1 and CDR2 (germline): SGHRS, YFSETQ. Deletions cut 1 base from V and 6 bases from J, with 22 bases between. The CDR3 region is CASSLSAGVEGVKTQYF. The CDR3 DNA sequence: TGCGCCAGCAGCTTGAGTGCAGGGGTCGAAGGGGTGAAGACCCAGTACTTC.

In DNA, the CDR3 is TGTGCCAGCAAAGACAGGGGGGAGAACACTGAAGCTTTCTTT. Amino acids: CASKDRGENTEAFF. This chain links TRBV6-5 with TRBJ1-1; 9 bases line up with TRBD1. J gave up 1 base and V 7 bases, and 4 bases lay outside the gene matches. Germline-derived CDR1 and CDR2 are MNHEY and SVGAGI. The CDR3 is 14 amino acids.

Note on this clone: Different DNA sequences within this sample yield the same CDR3. V gene TRBV7-9 combines with J gene TRBJ1-2; 9 nucleotides match TRBD1. The V gene end was trimmed by 4 bases and the J gene end by 8 bases; junction bases not matched to a gene: 2. The germline CDR1 and CDR2 sequences are SEHNR and FQNEAQ (reference sequence). The CDR3 extends over 12 amino acids. CDR3 nucleotide sequence: TGTGCCAGCAGCTCGACAGGGGGAGGCTACACCTTC. This codes for CASSSTGGGYTF.

The chain employs TRBV4-1 and TRBJ2-1, with 9 bases fitting TRBD2. Unmatched junction bases numbered 3, after V lost 1 base and J lost 5 bases. This CDR3 contains 15 residues. The germline CDR1 and CDR2 sequences are MGHRA and YSYEKL. The CDR3, as DNA: TGCGCCAGCAGCCAAGGACTAGCGGAAAACAATGAGCAGTTCTTC. It translates to CASSQGLAENNEQFF.

The gene calls are TRBV21-1 and TRBJ2-1; no DNA check was done on the table's D call, TRBD2. TRBV21-1 is a pseudogene segment. The CDR3 totals 15 residues. The CDR3 loop reads CASPTGTSGKNEQFF. In nucleotides, the CDR3 is TGTGCCAGTCCGACCGGGACTAGCGGGAAAAATGAGCAGTTCTTC.

This clone was counted a few times. The chain joins TRBV5-1 to TRBJ2-1; D is perhaps TRBD1 (6 bases). V lost 2 bases and J lost 7, with 13 bases in between. Germline values: CDR1 SGHRS, CDR2 YFSETQ. The CDR3 runs to 14 residues. Written as DNA, the CDR3 is TGCGCCAGCAGCTTCCGGGACACAAGGAATGAGCAGTTCTTC. This encodes CASSFRDTRNEQFF.

The rearrangement uses TRBV4-3 and TRBJ2-1; TRBD2 is a possible D gene (5 bases). Per germline, CDR1 LGHNA and CDR2 YSLEER. V was cut by 4 bases and J by 8 bases, with 21 bases left in between. This CDR3 region has 16 residues. CDR3 region: CASSPAASSDLDEQFF. The CDR3 DNA sequence: TGCGCCAGCAGCCCGGCCGCGAGTAGCGATTTGGATGAGCAGTTCTTC.

V is TRBV7-9 and J is TRBJ2-1; maybe TRBD2 (5 bases). Trimming left V 1 base short and J 15 bases short, with 13 bases between. The CDR3 sequence is 12 residues long. CDR1 is SEHNR and CDR2 is FQNEAQ in the germline V gene (reference sequence). CDR3 sequence: CASSLGPRGRFF. CDR3 DNA sequence: TGTGCCAGCAGCTTAGGCCCCCGGGGAAGGTTCTTC. The complete variable domain, with remaining parts taken from reference TRBV7-9 and TRBJ2-1, reads DTGVSQNPRHKITKRGQNVTFRCDPISEHNRLYWYRQTLGQGPEFLTYFQNEAQLEKSRLLSDRFSAERPKGSFSTLEIQRTEQGDSAMYLCASSLGPRGRFFGPGTRLTVL.